This T cell receptor (beta chain) is from a study of OX40 agonist ivuxolimab in advanced cancers. Some background on the complete study: The costimulatory receptor OX40 (CD134) was targeted by ivuxolimab, a fully human IgG2 agonistic monoclonal antibody. Intravenous ivuxolimab was administered to patients every 2 weeks at six dose levels: 0.01, 0.1, 0.3, 1.5, 3 and 10 mg/kg. Peripheral TCRbeta sequencing was intended to test whether TCR sequence diversity was altered and clonal T-cell expansion was caused by ivuxolimab. Of the approximately 53 patients in dose escalation, about 20 had hepatocellular carcinoma, about 15 had melanoma, 9 had renal cell carcinoma and 9 had head and neck cancer. The dose-escalation cohort was about 86% male with a mean age of roughly 62 years, ranging from roughly 20 to 80. The paper covers the monotherapy dose-escalation part of the phase I ivuxolimab trial, which included N of about 56 patients. Patients were allowed to have had prior anti-PD-1, anti-PD-L1 or anti-CTLA-4 therapy, and approximately 40% of the dose-escalation patients had previously received checkpoint inhibitors. Partial responses occurred in three dose-escalation patients, of whom one had hepatocellular carcinoma and two had cutaneous melanoma. The study at large found these results: At doses of 0.1 to 3.0 mg/kg, clonal expansion of both CD4+ and CD8+ T cells in blood was seen between baseline and week 6. Low levels of normalized T-cell clonal expansion were also seen in some patients who did not respond. In the 0.1-3.0 mg/kg groups, partial responders had among the lowest normalized peripheral clonal expansion, particularly in CD8+ T cells. Antigen specificity was not determined for the clonally expanded peripheral T cells. After ivuxolimab, expanded clones were on average more numerous among CD8+ T cells than among CD4+ T cells.

As concerns this clone: This receptor's antigen is unknown. Within one base of it there is no much larger clone, and no base qualities were kept.

The trial excluded patients who had a history of autoimmune disease or who were on systemic immunosuppression. Peripheral blood for TCR sequencing was collected from all dose cohorts at baseline, on cycle 4 day 1, and on cycle 7 day 1. The samples were drawn from a first-in-human, open-label, multicenter phase I dose-escalation trial of ivuxolimab. The trial enrolled adults with locally advanced or metastatic head and neck squamous cell, hepatocellular, melanoma or renal cell carcinoma. Before TCR sequencing, CD4+ and CD8+ T cells were separately sorted from peripheral blood. Including the terminal cysteine and phenylalanine, the CDR3 comprises 14 residues. Just CDR3 DNA is preserved here, 42 bases in frame from base 1. CDR1 and CDR2 were assigned from the germline V gene (reference sequence) as SGHKS and YYEKEE. V sheds 9 bases and J sheds 1 base, leaving 16 bases between their ends. Genomic DNA was extracted from sorted cells for sequencing of the TCRbeta CDR3 region. The immunoSEQ Assay was used to sequence the TCRbeta CDR3 regions. TCRdb limited this immuneACCESS table to in-frame rearrangements with V and J called. A share of clones is missing; checked studies link under half to unresolved V genes, and the rest is unexplained. Across this sample there are under 85,000 clones, with around 87% seen only once. The ten largest clones take up roughly 0.25% of the sample.

The input for sequencing was CD4+ or CD8+ T cells sorted from blood, taken in a trial of the OX40 agonist ivuxolimab. The sequence joins TRBV5-5 to TRBJ1-1; the D segment could be TRBD1, given 6 matching bases. This clonotype originated in an adult with an advanced solid tumor such as melanoma, head and neck, liver or kidney cancer. DNA sequence: TGTGCCACTATGAGACAGGTGACGAACACTGAAGCTTTCTTT. Its protein reads: CATMRQVTNTEAFF.